The next 14 T cell receptor beta chains were all read from a single sample in a study of T cell responses to AZD1222 COVID-19 vaccine. The data were produced by immunoSEQ multiplex PCR, yet TCRdb's version contains in-frame clones alone and is incomplete. Among about 140,000 clones listed, around 91% were seen once. The sample was peripheral blood, taken on day 0 of AZD1222 vaccination. The origin of the receptors is an adult in good health.

CDR3 sequence reads: CASSERRQAEAFF. CDR3 in DNA: TGTGCCAGTAGTGAAAGGCGACAGGCAGAAGCTTTCTTT. The chain links TRBV19 to TRBJ1-1; the D gene is possibly TRBD1 (6 bases). Germline V gene data show CDR1 as LNHDA and CDR2 as SQIVND (reference sequence). The CDR3 length is 13 residues. V lost 5 bases to trimming and J lost 8 bases, with 15 bases between them. Together with reference TRBV19 and TRBJ1-1, the CDR3 gives the full variable domain: DGGITQSPKYLFRKEGQNVTLSCEQNLNHDAMYWYRQDPGQGLRLIYYSQIVNDFQKGDIAEGYSVSREKKESFPLTVTSAQKNPTAFYLCASSERRQAEAFFGQGTRLTVV.

This clone was recorded a few times. The chain couples TRBV5-5 to TRBJ1-5, with a tentative D call TRBD1 (6 bases). Germline loops: CDR1 SGHKS, CDR2 YYEKEE (reference sequence). The length of the CDR3 is 12 residues. Trimming pared 5 bases from V and 6 bases from J, leaving 9 bases between. The CDR3 is CASSLQGQPQHF. The DNA of the CDR3 is TGTGCCAGCAGTCTACAGGGTCAGCCCCAGCATTTT.

This chain joins TRBV4-2 and TRBJ1-1; TRBD1 matches 7 bases. Trimming removed 2 bases from V and 5 bases from J; junction bases left unmatched: 5. CDR1 and CDR2 (germline): LGHNA, YNFKEQ. The CDR3 is 14 amino acids. CDR3 amino acids: CASSQKTGITEAFF. The CDR3 bases are TGTGCCAGCAGCCAAAAGACAGGGATTACTGAAGCTTTCTTT.

The V call is TRBV6-5, the J call TRBJ2-7; D perhaps matches TRBD2 (5 bases). The CDR3 is 13 amino acids. CDR1 and CDR2 (germline): MNHEY, SVGAGI. Trimming removed 6 bases from V and 6 bases from J, with 15 bases in between. CDR3 residues: CASRIGHSGEQYF. In nucleotides, the CDR3 is TGTGCCAGCAGGATCGGCCACAGCGGCGAGCAGTACTTC.

This chain links TRBV19 with TRBJ1-2; the D is unclear. Trimming took off 3 bases at V and 6 bases at J, with 17 bases between the two ends. The CDR3 has 15 residues. CDR1 is LNHDA, CDR2 SQIVND, per germline (reference sequence). This CDR3 is CASSITPPRNNGYTF. CDR3 coding DNA: TGTGCCAGTAGTATTACCCCTCCTAGGAATAATGGCTACACCTTC.

This chain joins TRBV7-9 and TRBJ2-1, with D possibly TRBD1 on 6 matching bases. V dropped 5 bases and J dropped 8 bases, with 19 bases sitting between them. CDR1 SEHNR and CDR2 FQNEAQ come from the germline V gene (reference sequence). The CDR3 sequence is 15 residues long. CDR3 nucleotide sequence: TGTGCCAGCAGCATCGGGACAAGGGAAATCCATGAGCAGTTCTTC. Residues: CASSIGTREIHEQFF.

J is TRBJ1-1 and V is TRBV19, with D maybe TRBD1 (6 bases). CDR1 is LNHDA, CDR2 SQIVND, per germline (reference sequence). The germline V and J ends were trimmed by 7 bases and 5 bases, with 23 bases remaining between them. CDR3 length equals 16 residues. The CDR3 sequence: CASNGRGDLGNTEAFF. CDR3 nucleotide sequence: TGTGCCAGTAACGGGAGGGGGGACTTAGGGAATACTGAAGCTTTCTTT.

This clone was seen many times. V and J are TRBV27 and TRBJ2-2; D is perhaps TRBD2 (5 bases). Germline CDR1 MNHEY, CDR2 SMNVEV (reference sequence). The CDR3 length is 12 residues. Trimming pared 6 bases from V and 7 bases from J, leaving 9 bases between. The DNA of the CDR3 is TGTGCCAGCAGCCCGGGAAGCGGGGAGCTGTTTTTT. This codes for CASSPGSGELFF.

This chain joins TRBV6-6 and TRBJ1-2; D gene uncertain. CDR3 length: 11 amino acids. Germline CDR1 MNHNY, CDR2 SVGAGI (reference sequence). V shed 5 bases and J shed 4 bases, with 5 bases lying between them. The CDR3 DNA sequence: TGTGCCAGCAGTGGGTTCTATGGCTACACCTTC. Amino acids: CASSGFYGYTF.

The V and J genes are TRBV6-1 and TRBJ1-6, with no clear D. Germline CDR1 and CDR2: MNHNS and SASEGT. V gave up 3 bases and J gave up 6 bases, with 15 bases separating them. The CDR3 has 16 amino acids. The CDR3 region has the DNA TGTGCCAGCAGTGATCGAATAGCGGATCCTAATTCACCCCTCCACTTT. Protein sequence: CASSDRIADPNSPLHF.

The genes are TRBV28 and TRBJ2-6, with D unclear. CDR3 length equals 16 residues. Trimming cost V 5 bases and J 0 bases, with 11 bases left between them. Germline CDR1 reads MDHEN; CDR2 reads SYDVKM. CDR3 protein: CASSARWVSGANVLTF. DNA for the CDR3: TGTGCCAGCAGTGCCCGGTGGGTCTCTGGGGCCAACGTCCTGACTTTC.

Comment on this clone: Mismatch with germline at one junction end may stem from a read error. The gene calls are TRBV9 and TRBJ2-1; 11 bases agree with TRBD2. Germline lookup yields CDR1 SGDLS and CDR2 YYNGEE. The CDR3 has 14 amino acids. The CDR3 protein is CASNVAGGPVEQFF. The CDR3 coding sequence is TGTGCCAGCAACGTAGCGGGAGGGCCAGTTGAGCAGTTCTTC.

The chain joins TRBV6-5 to TRBJ1-2; TRBD1 aligns across 7 bases. The CDR3 is 13 residues long. Unmatched junction bases numbered 3, after V lost 2 bases and J lost 6 bases. The V gene's germline CDR1 is MNHEY and CDR2 SVGAGI. The CDR3, as DNA: TGTGCCAGCAGTTACCAGGGGGGAAATGGCTACACCTTC. This translates into CASSYQGGNGYTF.

The gene calls are TRBV7-3 and TRBJ1-1; 7 nucleotides match TRBD1. Trimming cost V 2 bases and J 1 base; bases outside gene matches: 4. This CDR3 comprises 15 residues. Germline CDR1 is SGHTA and CDR2 is FQGTGA. The CDR3 loop is CASSLVGTANTEAFF. CDR3 nucleotide sequence: TGTGCCAGCAGCTTAGTGGGGACAGCGAACACTGAAGCTTTCTTT.